The 25 T cell receptor beta chains in this list originate from one sample, sequenced in a study of shared clonotypes between healthy human individuals. TCRdb keeps only in-frame clones here, not all; method: immunoSEQ multiplex PCR. The sample shows about 2.5 million clones, less than 95% of them seen only once. The sample consisted of naive CD4+ T cells from PBMCs. Subset in this sample: CD45RA+ positively selected. These receptors were taken from a young man in good health. Some clones in this sample may be carry-over from other donors' samples.

The CDR3 sequence is CTSSQDTERLAGGPKYNEQFF. The CDR3 nucleotides read TGCACCAGCAGCCAAGACACAGAAAGGCTAGCGGGAGGGCCTAAATACAATGAGCAGTTCTTC. The chain carries TRBV1 and TRBJ2-1; TRBD2 is the table's D call and was not checked against the DNA. TRBV1 is assigned pseudogene status. This CDR3 spans 21 amino acids.

The chain combines TRBV5-1 with TRBJ1-1, with D tentatively TRBD1 (6 bases). CDR3 length: 14 residues. With 2 bases removed from V and 2 bases from J, the gap between germline ends came to 10 bases. The germline CDR1 and CDR2 sequences are SGHRS and YFSETQ. The CDR3 region is CASSFNRANTEAFF. CDR3 coding DNA: TGCGCCAGCAGCTTTAACAGGGCTAACACTGAAGCTTTCTTT. The complete variable domain, with remaining parts taken from reference TRBV5-1 and TRBJ1-1, reads KAGVTQTPRYLIKTRGQQVTLSCSPISGHRSVSWYQQTPGQGLQFLFEYFSETQRNKGNFPGRFSGRQFSNSRSEMNVSTLELGDSALYLCASSFNRANTEAFFGQGTRLTVV.

The chain links TRBV6-6 to TRBJ2-5; the match to TRBD1 covers 7 bases. J lost 2 bases, V lost 2 bases, and 8 bases had no gene match. CDR3 size: 16 residues. Germline V lookup: CDR1 MNHNY, CDR2 SVGAGI (reference sequence). The CDR3 spells CASSYGADRFQETQYF. In DNA, the CDR3 is TGTGCCAGCAGTTACGGAGCGGACAGGTTTCAAGAGACCCAGTACTTC.

The chain combines TRBV5-1 with TRBJ1-3; D ambiguous. Germline-derived CDR1 and CDR2 are SGHRS and YFSETQ. The CDR3 runs to 18 residues. Trimming pared 1 base from V and 4 bases from J, leaving 21 bases between. The CDR3 region is CASSLNLVVHGAGNTIYF. The CDR3, as DNA: TGCGCCAGCAGCTTGAATCTGGTGGTTCATGGTGCCGGAAACACCATATATTTT.

This rearrangement joins TRBV13 to TRBJ2-5, with 9 bases lining up with TRBD2. Germline CDR1 is PRHDT and CDR2 is FYEKMQ (reference sequence). V gave up 4 bases and J gave up 2 bases; unmatched junction bases: 5. The CDR3 is 15 residues long. The CDR3 DNA follows: TGTGCCAGCAGCTACGGAGGACTAGCGCAAGAGACCCAGTACTTC. Protein: CASSYGGLAQETQYF.

This clone was recorded once. This chain connects TRBV9 to TRBJ2-5; the D gene is possibly TRBD2 (6 bases). From germline, CDR1 is SGDLS and CDR2 YYNGEE. Trimming pared 0 bases from V and 2 bases from J, leaving 14 bases between. The CDR3 loop spans 16 amino acids. The CDR3, as DNA: TGTGCCAGCAGCGTAGATATAGCGGAGAATCAAGAGACCCAGTACTTC. Protein: CASSVDIAENQETQYF.

The rearrangement joins TRBV4-2 to TRBJ1-2; D is ambiguous. CDR1 LGHNA and CDR2 YNFKEQ come from the germline V gene. The CDR3 covers 15 residues. Trimming cost V 4 bases and J 0 bases, with 12 bases left between them. CDR3 bases: TGTGCCAGCAGCCCCCTTCCTGATTCTAACTATGGCTACACCTTC. It is translated as CASSPLPDSNYGYTF.

With regard to this clone: This same CDR3 is encoded by further DNA sequences in the sample. This sequence joins TRBV5-1 and TRBJ2-2; TRBD2 matches at 9 bases. Germline-derived CDR1 and CDR2 are SGHRS and YFSETQ. This CDR3 contains 15 residues. Unmatched junction bases numbered 1, after V lost 2 bases and J lost 2 bases. The CDR3 region is CASSFSGSNTGELFF. As DNA, the CDR3 is TGCGCCAGCAGCTTTAGCGGGAGTAACACCGGGGAGCTGTTTTTT.

The rearrangement joins TRBV28 to TRBJ1-2; tentatively, D is TRBD1 (5 bases). V was pared by 6 bases and J by 4 bases, with 15 bases between. Germline CDR1 reads MDHEN; CDR2 reads SYDVKM. The CDR3 length is 14 residues. The CDR3 here is CASSHLGGTYGYTF. CDR3 in DNA: TGTGCCAGCAGCCACCTGGGGGGTACCTATGGCTACACCTTC.

The V and J genes are TRBV30 and TRBJ2-7; TRBD2 might be the D (6 bases). Germline values: CDR1 GTSNPN, CDR2 SVGIG (reference sequence). Trimming cost V 1 base and J 5 bases, with 12 bases left between them. The CDR3 is made up of 13 amino acids. The CDR3 sequence: CAWSGSGRNEQYF. DNA for the CDR3: TGTGCCTGGAGTGGATCAGGGAGGAACGAGCAGTACTTC. The full variable domain, its missing parts supplied by reference TRBV30 and TRBJ2-7, is SQTIHQWPATLVQPVGSPLSLECTVEGTSNPNLYWYRQAAGRGLQLLFYSVGIGQISSEVPQNLSASRPQDRQFILSSKKLLLSDSGFYLCAWSGSGRNEQYFGPGTRLTVT.

The chain uses TRBV5-1 and TRBJ2-3, with 9 bases that match TRBD2. CDR1 is SGHRS and CDR2 is YFSETQ in the germline V gene. J was trimmed by 3 bases and V by 4 bases; bases with no gene match: 6. The CDR3 is 15 amino acids. The CDR3 protein is CASSGGRVWTDTQYF. As DNA, the CDR3 is TGCGCCAGCAGCGGCGGGAGGGTCTGGACAGATACGCAGTATTTT. Based on the CDR3 plus reference TRBV5-1 and TRBJ2-3, the full variable domain is KAGVTQTPRYLIKTRGQQVTLSCSPISGHRSVSWYQQTPGQGLQFLFEYFSETQRNKGNFPGRFSGRQFSNSRSEMNVSTLELGDSALYLCASSGGRVWTDTQYFGPGTRLTVL.

The chain is built from TRBV15 and TRBJ1-2; 10 bases match TRBD1. Per the germline V gene, CDR1 is LNHNV and CDR2 is YYDKDF (reference sequence). The CDR3 extends over 14 amino acids. This chain's CDR3 is CATHPGQGNYGYTF. CDR3 sequence (DNA): TGTGCTACTCACCCGGGACAGGGGAACTATGGCTACACCTTC.

The V and J genes are TRBV7-8 and TRBJ2-1, with D possibly TRBD2 on 5 matching bases. CDR1 and CDR2 from the germline V gene are SGHVS and FQNEAQ. The length of the CDR3 is 14 residues. Trimming stripped 5 bases from V and 2 bases from J, with 10 bases between. The DNA of the CDR3 is TGTGCCAGCAGCCTTGAGGGTGCCTACAATGAGCAGTTCTTC. Its protein is CASSLEGAYNEQFF.

Written as DNA, the CDR3 is TGCAGTGGGACGGGCCCCTACGAGCAGTACTTC. It specifies CSGTGPYEQYF. The gene calls are TRBV20-1 and TRBJ2-7; D is unresolved. Deletions cut 7 bases from V and 2 bases from J, with 9 bases between. Germline V gene data show CDR1 as DFQATT and CDR2 as SNEGSKA (reference sequence). This CDR3 is built from 11 residues.

Notes on this clone: This CDR3 is also generated by other DNA sequences in the sample. The chain has TRBV28 and TRBJ2-7, with D perhaps matching TRBD1 (5 bases). Germline V lookup: CDR1 MDHEN, CDR2 SYDVKM. The CDR3 has 12 residues. V was cut by 6 bases and J by 2 bases, with 8 bases left in between. CDR3 sequence (DNA): TGTGCCAGCAGAACAGGTACCTACGAGCAGTACTTC. It encodes CASRTGTYEQYF.

The chain has TRBV4-2 and TRBJ2-7, with D possibly matching TRBD1 (5 bases). V lost 0 bases to trimming and J lost 0 bases, with 12 bases between them. This CDR3 has 16 residues. In germline, CDR1 is LGHNA, CDR2 YNFKEQ. The CDR3 DNA sequence: TGTGCCAGCAGCCAAGATCTGGACATGAGCTCCTACGAGCAGTACTTC. Residues: CASSQDLDMSSYEQYF.

This chain links TRBV11-2 with TRBJ2-1; 9 bases map to TRBD2. The germline gives CDR1 SGHAT, CDR2 FQNNGV. CDR3 length: 13 residues. The V segment lost 4 bases and the J segment 9 bases; nucleotides outside the gene matches: 4. The CDR3 sequence is CASSSSGRSEQFF. As DNA, the CDR3 is TGTGCCAGCAGCTCAAGCGGGAGGAGTGAGCAGTTCTTC.

The genes are TRBV5-4 and TRBJ2-3; 7 bases agree with TRBD2. Unmatched junction bases numbered 6, after V lost 4 bases and J lost 1 base. The V gene's germline CDR1 is SGHNT and CDR2 YYREEE (reference sequence). This CDR3 contains 15 residues. The DNA of the CDR3 is TGTGCCAGCAGCCTGGGGGAGGGCCGCACAGATACGCAGTATTTT. Amino acid sequence: CASSLGEGRTDTQYF.

The genes are TRBV18 and TRBJ2-1; tentative D call: TRBD2 (5 bases). Germline V gives CDR1 KGHSH, CDR2 LQKENI. V was clipped by 6 bases and J by 0 bases, with 12 bases between them. The CDR3 consists of 15 residues. CDR3 nucleotides: TGTGCCAGCTCCGCCGGCAGCGGCTCCTACAATGAGCAGTTCTTC. The encoded protein is CASSAGSGSYNEQFF.

This rearrangement joins TRBV29-1 to TRBJ2-1; D unresolved. CDR1 and CDR2 (germline): SQVTM, ANQGSEA. Trimming removed 7 bases at V and 3 bases at J, with 7 bases between. The CDR3 has 11 amino acids. This CDR3 reads CSGCYYNEQFF. The CDR3 DNA follows: TGCAGCGGATGCTACTACAATGAGCAGTTCTTC.

The genes are TRBV14 and TRBJ2-7, with TRBD2 matching 7 bases. Germline CDR1 and CDR2: SGHDN and FVKESK. The CDR3 has 17 residues. The V and J ends lost 4 bases and 1 base, in that order; junction bases with no gene match: 13. CDR3 in DNA: TGTGCCAGCAGCCCAAATATACTAGCGCTGGATTCCTACGAGCAGTACTTC. This sequence encodes CASSPNILALDSYEQYF.

This chain connects TRBV29-1 to TRBJ2-3; TRBD2 agrees at 8 bases. V trimming: 4 bases; J trimming: 6 bases; junction bases outside the gene matches: 9. The germline gives CDR1 SQVTM, CDR2 ANQGSEA. The CDR3 loop spans 14 amino acids. CDR3 nucleotides: TGCAGCGTTGTTTCGGCGGGAGGCATCGATACGCAGTATTTT. Encoded protein: CSVVSAGGIDTQYF.

The chain links TRBV27 to TRBJ1-2, with D possibly TRBD1 on 5 matching bases. V was shortened by 2 bases and J by 4 bases, with 17 bases between the two germline ends. The CDR3 covers 16 residues. CDR1 and CDR2 (germline): MNHEY, SMNVEV (reference sequence). CDR3 region: CASSLKSRPGGYGYTF. CDR3 in DNA: TGTGCCAGCAGTTTAAAGTCGCGTCCGGGGGGCTATGGCTACACCTTC.

On this clone: In the same sample, other DNA sequences code for this CDR3. The V gene is TRBV5-1, the J gene TRBJ2-6, with no clear D. Germline lookup yields CDR1 SGHRS and CDR2 YFSETQ. The CDR3 covers 15 residues. V was trimmed by 0 bases and J by 1 base, leaving 5 bases between them. CDR3 nucleotides: TGCGCCAGCAGCTTGGAGTTGTCTGGGGCCAACGTCCTGACTTTC. Translating gives CASSLELSGANVLTF. The full variable domain, with the rest looked up from reference TRBV5-1 and TRBJ2-6, is KAGVTQTPRYLIKTRGQQVTLSCSPISGHRSVSWYQQTPGQGLQFLFEYFSETQRNKGNFPGRFSGRQFSNSRSEMNVSTLELGDSALYLCASSLELSGANVLTFGAGSRLTVL.

This rearrangement joins TRBV4-3 to TRBJ2-7; D is ambiguous. V was clipped by 0 bases and J by 2 bases, with 8 bases between them. The CDR3 length is 14 residues. CDR1 is LGHNA, CDR2 YSLEER, per germline. The DNA for the CDR3 is TGCGCCAGCAGCCAAGAAGGGTTCGCCTACGAGCAGTACTTC. Amino acid sequence: CASSQEGFAYEQYF.